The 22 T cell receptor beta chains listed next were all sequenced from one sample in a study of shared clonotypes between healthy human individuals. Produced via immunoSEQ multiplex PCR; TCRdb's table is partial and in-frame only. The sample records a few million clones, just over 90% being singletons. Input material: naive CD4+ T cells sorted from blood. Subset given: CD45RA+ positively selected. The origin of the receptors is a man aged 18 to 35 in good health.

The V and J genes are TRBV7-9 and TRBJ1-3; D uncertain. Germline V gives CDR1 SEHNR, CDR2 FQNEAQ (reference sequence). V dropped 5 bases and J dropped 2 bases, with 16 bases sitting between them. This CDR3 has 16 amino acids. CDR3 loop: CASSRITPTAGNTIYF. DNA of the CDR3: TGTGCCAGCAGCCGGATAACCCCCACAGCTGGAAACACCATATATTTT. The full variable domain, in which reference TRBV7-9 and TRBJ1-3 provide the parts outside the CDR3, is DTGVSQNPRHKITKRGQNVTFRCDPISEHNRLYWYRQTLGQGPEFLTYFQNEAQLEKSRLLSDRFSAERPKGSFSTLEIQRTEQGDSAMYLCASSRITPTAGNTIYFGEGSWLTVV.

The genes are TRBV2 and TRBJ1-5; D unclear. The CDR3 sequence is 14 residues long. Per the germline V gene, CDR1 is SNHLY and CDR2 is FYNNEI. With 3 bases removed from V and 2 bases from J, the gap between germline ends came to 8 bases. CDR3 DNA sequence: TGTGCCAGCAGTGACGGACGGGGCAATCAGCCCCAGCATTTT. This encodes CASSDGRGNQPQHF.

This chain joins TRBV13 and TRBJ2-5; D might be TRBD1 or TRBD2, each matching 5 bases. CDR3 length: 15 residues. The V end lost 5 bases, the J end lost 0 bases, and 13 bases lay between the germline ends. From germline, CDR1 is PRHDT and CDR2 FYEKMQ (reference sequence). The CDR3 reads CASSRGAGDQETQYF. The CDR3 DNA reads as TGTGCCAGCAGCCGAGGGGCCGGCGACCAAGAGACCCAGTACTTC. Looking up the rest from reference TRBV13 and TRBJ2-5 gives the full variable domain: AAGVIQSPRHLIKEKRETATLKCYPIPRHDTVYWYQQGPGQDPQFLISFYEKMQSDKGSIPDRFSAQQFSDYHSELNMSSLELGDSALYFCASSRGAGDQETQYFGPGTRLLVL.

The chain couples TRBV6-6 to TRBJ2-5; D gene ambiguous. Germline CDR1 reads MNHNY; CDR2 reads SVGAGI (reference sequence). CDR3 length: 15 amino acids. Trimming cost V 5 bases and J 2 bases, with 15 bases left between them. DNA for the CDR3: TGTGCCAGCAGTCCCCGAGGAATTGTGCAAGAGACCCAGTACTTC. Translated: CASSPRGIVQETQYF.

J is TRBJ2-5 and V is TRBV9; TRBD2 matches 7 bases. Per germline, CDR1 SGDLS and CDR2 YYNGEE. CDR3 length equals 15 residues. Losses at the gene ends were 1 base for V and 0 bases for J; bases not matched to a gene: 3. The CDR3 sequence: CASSVQAGYQETQYF. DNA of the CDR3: TGTGCCAGCAGCGTACAAGCGGGGTACCAAGAGACCCAGTACTTC.

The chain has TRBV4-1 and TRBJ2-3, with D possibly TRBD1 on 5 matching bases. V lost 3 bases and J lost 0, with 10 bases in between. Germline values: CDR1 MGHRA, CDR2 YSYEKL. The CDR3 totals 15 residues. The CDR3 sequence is CASSHRGTSTDTQYF. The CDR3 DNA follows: TGCGCCAGCAGCCATAGGGGTACTAGCACAGATACGCAGTATTTT.

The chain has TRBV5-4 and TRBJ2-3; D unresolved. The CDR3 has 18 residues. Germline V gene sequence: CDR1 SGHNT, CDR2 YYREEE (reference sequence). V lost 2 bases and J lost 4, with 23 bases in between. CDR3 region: CASSLGSDRAPTPDTQYF. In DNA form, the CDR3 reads TGTGCCAGCAGCTTAGGCTCAGACCGAGCCCCGACCCCAGATACGCAGTATTTT.

CDR3 coding DNA: TGTGCCAGCAGATGGGGACAGGGCCCTGAAGCTTTCTTT. It translates to CASRWGQGPEAFF. The genes are TRBV2 and TRBJ1-1; TRBD1 aligns across 9 bases. The CDR3 is 13 amino acids. V shed 6 bases and J 6 bases; nucleotides not matched to a gene: 5. Germline CDR1 and CDR2: SNHLY and FYNNEI.

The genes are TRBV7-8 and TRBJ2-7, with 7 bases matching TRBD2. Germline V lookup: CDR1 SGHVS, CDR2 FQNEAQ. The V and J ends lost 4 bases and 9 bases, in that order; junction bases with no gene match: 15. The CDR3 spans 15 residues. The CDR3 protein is CASSSSGGVTLGQYF. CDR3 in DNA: TGTGCCAGCAGCTCCTCTGGGGGGGTGACCCTAGGGCAGTACTTC.

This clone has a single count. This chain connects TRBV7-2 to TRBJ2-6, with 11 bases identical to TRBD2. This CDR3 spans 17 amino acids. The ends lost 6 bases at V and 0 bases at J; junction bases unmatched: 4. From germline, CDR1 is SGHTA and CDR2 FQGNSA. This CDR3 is CASSGLAGLSGANVLTF. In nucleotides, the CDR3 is TGTGCCAGCAGTGGACTAGCGGGCCTCTCTGGGGCCAACGTCCTGACTTTC.

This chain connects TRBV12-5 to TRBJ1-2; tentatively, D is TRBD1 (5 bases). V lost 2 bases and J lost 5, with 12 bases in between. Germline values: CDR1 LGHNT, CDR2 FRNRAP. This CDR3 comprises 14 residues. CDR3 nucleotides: TGTGCTAGTGGTTTGTCTACAGGCCGTTATGGCTACACCTTC. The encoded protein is CASGLSTGRYGYTF.

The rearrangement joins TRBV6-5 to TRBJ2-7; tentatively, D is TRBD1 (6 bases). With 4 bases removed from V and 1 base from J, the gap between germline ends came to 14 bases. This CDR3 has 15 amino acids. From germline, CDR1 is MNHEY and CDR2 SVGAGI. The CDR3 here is CASSSDSLGSYEQYF. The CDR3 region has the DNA TGTGCCAGCAGTTCGGACAGCCTGGGGTCCTACGAGCAGTACTTC.

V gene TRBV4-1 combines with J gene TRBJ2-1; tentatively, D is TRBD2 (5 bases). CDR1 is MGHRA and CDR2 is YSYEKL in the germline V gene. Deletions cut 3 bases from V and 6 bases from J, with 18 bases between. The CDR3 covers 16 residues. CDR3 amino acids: CASSQATSPPFNEQFF. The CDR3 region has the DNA TGCGCCAGCAGCCAGGCTACTAGTCCTCCTTTCAATGAGCAGTTCTTC.

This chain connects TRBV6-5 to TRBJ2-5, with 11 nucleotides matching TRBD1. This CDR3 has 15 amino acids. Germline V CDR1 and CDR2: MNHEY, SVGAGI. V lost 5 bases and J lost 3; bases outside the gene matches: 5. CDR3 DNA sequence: TGTGCCAGCAGTGTCCCGGGACAGGGGGAAGAGACCCAGTACTTC. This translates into CASSVPGQGEETQYF.

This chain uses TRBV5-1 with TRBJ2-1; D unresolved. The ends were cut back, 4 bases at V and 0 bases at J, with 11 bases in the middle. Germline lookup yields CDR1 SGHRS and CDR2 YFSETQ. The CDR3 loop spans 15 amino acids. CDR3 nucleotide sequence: TGCGCCAGCAGCGCTAGTGTGTCCTCCTACAATGAGCAGTTCTTC. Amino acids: CASSASVSSYNEQFF. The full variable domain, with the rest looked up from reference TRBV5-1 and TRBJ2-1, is KAGVTQTPRYLIKTRGQQVTLSCSPISGHRSVSWYQQTPGQGLQFLFEYFSETQRNKGNFPGRFSGRQFSNSRSEMNVSTLELGDSALYLCASSASVSSYNEQFFGPGTRLTVL.

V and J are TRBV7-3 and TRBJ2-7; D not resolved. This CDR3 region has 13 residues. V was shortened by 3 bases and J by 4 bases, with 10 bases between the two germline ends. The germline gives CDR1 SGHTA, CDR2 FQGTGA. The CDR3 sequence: CASSLGPGYEQYF. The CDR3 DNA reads TGTGCCAGCAGCTTGGGCCCCGGGTACGAGCAGTACTTC.

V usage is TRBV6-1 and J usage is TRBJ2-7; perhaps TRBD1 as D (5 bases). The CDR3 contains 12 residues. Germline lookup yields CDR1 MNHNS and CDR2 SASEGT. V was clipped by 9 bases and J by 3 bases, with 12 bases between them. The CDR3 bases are TGTGCCAGTCAGGGTTATCACTACGAGCAGTACTTC. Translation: CASQGYHYEQYF.

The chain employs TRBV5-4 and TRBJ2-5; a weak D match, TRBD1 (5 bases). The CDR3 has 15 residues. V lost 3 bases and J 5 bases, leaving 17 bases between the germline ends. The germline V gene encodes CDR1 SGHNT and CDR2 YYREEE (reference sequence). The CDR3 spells CASSSLMGAGETQYF. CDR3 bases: TGTGCCAGCAGCTCTCTGATGGGCGCAGGGGAGACCCAGTACTTC.

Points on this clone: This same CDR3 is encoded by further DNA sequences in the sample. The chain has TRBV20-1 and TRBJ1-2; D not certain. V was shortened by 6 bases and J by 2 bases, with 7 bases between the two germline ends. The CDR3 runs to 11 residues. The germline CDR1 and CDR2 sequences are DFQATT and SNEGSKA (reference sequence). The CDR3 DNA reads TGCAGTGCCACCTCCAACTATGGCTACACCTTC. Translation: CSATSNYGYTF.

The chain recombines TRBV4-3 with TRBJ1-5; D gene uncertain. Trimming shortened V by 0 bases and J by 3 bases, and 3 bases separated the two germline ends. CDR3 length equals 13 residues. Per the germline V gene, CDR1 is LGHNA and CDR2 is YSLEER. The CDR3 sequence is CASSQDHNQPQHF. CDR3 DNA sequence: TGCGCCAGCAGCCAAGACCACAATCAGCCCCAGCATTTT.

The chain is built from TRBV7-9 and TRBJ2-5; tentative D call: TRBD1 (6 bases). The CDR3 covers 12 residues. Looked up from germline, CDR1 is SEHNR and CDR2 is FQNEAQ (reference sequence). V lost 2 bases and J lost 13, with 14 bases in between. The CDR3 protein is CASSLSGTRMYF. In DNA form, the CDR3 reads TGTGCCAGCAGCTTATCCGGGACACGGATGTACTTC. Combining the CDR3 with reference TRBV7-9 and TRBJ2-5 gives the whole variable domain DTGVSQNPRHKITKRGQNVTFRCDPISEHNRLYWYRQTLGQGPEFLTYFQNEAQLEKSRLLSDRFSAERPKGSFSTLEIQRTEQGDSAMYLCASSLSGTRMYFGPGTRLLVL.

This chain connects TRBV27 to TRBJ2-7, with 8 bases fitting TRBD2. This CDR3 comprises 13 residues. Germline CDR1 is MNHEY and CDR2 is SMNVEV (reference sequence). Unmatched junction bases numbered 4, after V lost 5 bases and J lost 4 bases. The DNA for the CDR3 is TGTGCCAGCAGTGTGGGACTAGTATACGAGCAGTACTTC. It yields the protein CASSVGLVYEQYF.